The 27 T cell receptor beta chains presented below share a single source sample, sequenced in a study of graft-versus-host responses after intestinal transplantation. Repertoires were generated with immunoSEQ multiplex PCR, while TCRdb's copy carries only in-frame clones and drops some. The table includes some 41,000 clones, roughly 89% detected once. The material sequenced was PBMCs, taken 300 to 320 days after intestinal transplant. The receptors derive from a human patient who received an intestinal transplant, so some T cells may come from the graft donor.

The rearrangement joins TRBV21-1 to TRBJ1-1. TRBV21-1 is labeled a pseudogene. The CDR3 sequence is 16 residues long. The CDR3 region is CASSKWVREFNTEAFF. CDR3 bases: TGTGCCAGCAGCAAATGGGTTAGAGAGTTCAACACTGAAGCTTTCTTT.

The V call is TRBV4-1, the J call TRBJ1-1, with D perhaps matching TRBD1 (5 bases). Germline values: CDR1 MGHRA, CDR2 YSYEKL. The CDR3 has 17 residues. Trimming shortened V by 4 bases and J by 0 bases, and 18 bases separated the two germline ends. CDR3 region: CASSLQARQSMNTEAFF. CDR3 nucleotides: TGCGCCAGCAGCCTCCAAGCCCGACAGTCCATGAACACTGAAGCTTTCTTT.

The chain uses TRBV6-1 and TRBJ1-2; D gene uncertain. Germline V gene lookup returns CDR1 MNHNS and CDR2 SASEGT. The ends were cut back, 7 bases at V and 8 bases at J, with 17 bases in the middle. CDR3 size: 13 residues. The CDR3 spells CASTPLVFRGYTF. CDR3 sequence (DNA): TGTGCCAGCACTCCCCTCGTTTTCCGGGGCTACACCTTC.

The V gene is TRBV4-1, the J gene TRBJ1-1; possible D gene TRBD1, 6 bases. Germline assignment: CDR1 MGHRA and CDR2 YSYEKL. This CDR3 region has 16 residues. Trimming removed 3 bases from V and 7 bases from J, with 21 bases in between. DNA for the CDR3: TGCGCCAGCAGCCATTCGTCAGGGGCCCTATCCAGTGAAGCTTTCTTT. Translating it yields CASSHSSGALSSEAFF.

This chain uses TRBV4-2 with TRBJ2-1, with D tentatively TRBD1 or TRBD2 (5 bases each). Trimming pared 0 bases from V and 3 bases from J, leaving 18 bases between. The germline gives CDR1 LGHNA, CDR2 YNFKEQ. The CDR3 totals 18 residues. The CDR3 reads CASSQEGVASTYYNEQFF. CDR3 in DNA: TGTGCCAGCAGCCAAGAGGGGGTGGCTAGCACCTACTACAATGAGCAGTTCTTC.

The count of this clone is one. The chain is built from TRBV4-2 and TRBJ2-5; 14 positions agree with TRBD2. In germline, CDR1 is LGHNA, CDR2 YNFKEQ. V shed 5 bases, J shed 1 base, and the junction held 6 bases outside the gene matches. The CDR3 sequence is 17 residues long. Here the CDR3 reads CASSERLAGGPQETQYF. The CDR3 region has the DNA TGTGCCAGCAGCGAACGACTAGCGGGAGGGCCCCAAGAGACCCAGTACTTC.

This sequence joins TRBV6-6 and TRBJ1-2, with TRBD1 as a possible D gene (5 bases). The V gene's germline CDR1 is MNHNY and CDR2 SVGAGI (reference sequence). The V end lost 5 bases, the J end lost 7 bases, and 14 bases lay between the germline ends. There are 13 residues in the CDR3. CDR3 nucleotide sequence: TGTGCCAGCAGTCCCCCAGGGTTAAGTGGCTACACCTTC. It yields the protein CASSPPGLSGYTF.

The chain links TRBV6-5 to TRBJ2-7; TRBD1 agrees at 9 bases. V dropped 6 bases and J dropped 6; count of bases not matched to a gene: 12. Germline-derived CDR1 and CDR2 are MNHEY and SVGAGI. The CDR3 runs 15 residues. The CDR3 region has the DNA TGTGCCAGCAGCTCGACAGGGGGAGGCATTTCCGAGCAGTACTTC. Translated: CASSSTGGGISEQYF.

The gene calls are TRBV5-4 and TRBJ1-3; 7 bases agree with TRBD1. V was clipped by 4 bases and J by 4 bases; unmatched bases: 5. Germline-derived CDR1 and CDR2 are SGHNT and YYREEE (reference sequence). The CDR3 totals 14 residues. CDR3 DNA sequence: TGTGCCAGCAGCCTACAGGGGCAGGGAAACACCATATATTTT. Encoded protein: CASSLQGQGNTIYF.

The chain combines TRBV7-9 with TRBJ2-5; 7 bases map to TRBD1. This CDR3 is built from 13 residues. Germline CDR1 is SEHNR and CDR2 is FQNEAQ (reference sequence). V lost 1 base and J lost 6; bases outside the gene matches: 2. As DNA, the CDR3 is TGTGCCAGCAGCTTAGACAGGGGAAAGACCCAGTACTTC. It codes for CASSLDRGKTQYF.

This rearrangement joins TRBV6-5 to TRBJ1-6, with D possibly matching TRBD1 (6 bases). This CDR3 is built from 13 residues. The ends were cut back, 6 bases at V and 7 bases at J, with 10 bases in the middle. Looked up from germline, CDR1 is MNHEY and CDR2 is SVGAGI. CDR3 amino acids: CASRRTANSPLHF. CDR3 DNA sequence: TGTGCCAGCAGGCGGACAGCAAATTCACCCCTCCACTTT.

This chain uses TRBV25-1 with TRBJ2-3; 7 bases map to TRBD1. This CDR3 is 13 amino acids long. With V trimmed by 4 bases and J by 3 bases, 1 base remained unmatched. The germline V gene encodes CDR1 MGHDK and CDR2 SYGVNS. Here the CDR3 DNA reads TGTGCCAGCAGTGTACAGGGGACAGATACGCAGTATTTT. It encodes CASSVQGTDTQYF.

The chain combines TRBV7-9 with TRBJ1-2; D possibly corresponds to TRBD1 (6 bases). The CDR3 runs to 14 residues. Germline loops: CDR1 SEHNR, CDR2 FQNEAQ (reference sequence). V shed 4 bases and J shed 5 bases, with 14 bases lying between them. The CDR3 DNA is TGTGCCAGCAGCTACAACCCGGGGGCATATGGCTACACCTTC. Protein sequence: CASSYNPGAYGYTF.

This rearrangement joins TRBV10-1 to TRBJ1-1; D uncertain. This CDR3 is 12 amino acids long. V was trimmed by 4 bases and J by 1 base, leaving 4 bases between them. Per the germline V gene, CDR1 is WNHNN and CDR2 is SYGVQD (reference sequence). The CDR3 spells CASSGQNTEAFF. The CDR3 nucleotides read TGCGCCAGCAGTGGACAGAACACTGAAGCTTTCTTT.

This chain joins TRBV6-1 and TRBJ2-7; D gene unclear. Germline assignment: CDR1 MNHNS and CDR2 SASEGT. The CDR3 length is 12 residues. V was clipped by 5 bases and J by 5 bases, with 10 bases between them. DNA of the CDR3: TGTGCCAGCAGTCCGAGCAGAAACGAGCAGTACTTC. The encoded protein is CASSPSRNEQYF.

The genes are TRBV5-1 and TRBJ2-5, with D perhaps matching TRBD1 (6 bases). V was pared by 3 bases and J by 1 base, with 10 bases between. This CDR3 is 14 amino acids long. The germline gives CDR1 SGHRS, CDR2 YFSETQ. In DNA form, the CDR3 reads TGCGCCAGCAGCTCCGCGGACAGCCAAGAGACCCAGTACTTC. Protein product: CASSSADSQETQYF.

V usage is TRBV5-1 and J usage is TRBJ2-5; 8 bases line up with TRBD1. V gave up 2 bases and J gave up 1 base; unmatched junction bases: 7. The CDR3 runs 16 residues. Germline V lookup: CDR1 SGHRS, CDR2 YFSETQ. CDR3 DNA sequence: TGCGCCAGCAGCTTACAGGGGGGTTTCCCCCAAGAGACCCAGTACTTC. As protein: CASSLQGGFPQETQYF.

The chain employs TRBV19 and TRBJ1-5, with TRBD1 as a possible D gene (6 bases). The CDR3 has 14 residues. Germline lookup yields CDR1 LNHDA and CDR2 SQIVND (reference sequence). The ends were cut back, 3 bases at V and 7 bases at J, with 13 bases in the middle. CDR3 DNA: TGTGCCAGTAGTATTTTGGGCCAGGGGCAGCCCCAGCATTTT. This encodes CASSILGQGQPQHF.

This clone is a singleton in its sample. V usage is TRBV6-1 and J usage is TRBJ1-1; D is undetermined. The CDR3 runs 13 residues. Germline V gives CDR1 MNHNS, CDR2 SASEGT. V gave up 3 bases and J gave up 5 bases, with 10 bases separating them. Here the CDR3 reads CASSDPWGTEAFF. The CDR3, as DNA: TGTGCCAGCAGTGATCCATGGGGAACTGAAGCTTTCTTT.

The genes are TRBV21-1 and TRBJ1-1. TRBV21-1 is a pseudogene locus. The CDR3 extends over 15 amino acids. CDR3 loop: CASSKAKAGGEEAFF. CDR3 DNA sequence: TGTGCCAGCAGCAAAGCCAAAGCGGGGGGCGAGGAAGCTTTCTTT.

This chain links TRBV30 with TRBJ1-3; possibly TRBD1 for D (5 bases). CDR1 and CDR2 (germline): GTSNPN, SVGIG (reference sequence). The CDR3 covers 17 residues. Trimming took 2 bases from V and 1 from J, leaving 18 bases between them. CDR3 protein: CAWSFGRQKISGNTIYF. Written as DNA, the CDR3 is TGTGCCTGGAGTTTTGGGAGACAGAAAATTTCTGGAAACACCATATATTTT.

The chain is built from TRBV5-1 and TRBJ1-1; D is undetermined. There are 13 residues in the CDR3. Per germline, CDR1 SGHRS and CDR2 YFSETQ. Trimming removed 0 bases from V and 7 bases from J, with 10 bases in between. The CDR3 spells CASSLEGSDEAFF. The DNA of the CDR3 is TGCGCCAGCAGCTTGGAGGGATCCGATGAAGCTTTCTTT. Full variable domain (rest looked up from reference TRBV5-1 and TRBJ1-1): KAGVTQTPRYLIKTRGQQVTLSCSPISGHRSVSWYQQTPGQGLQFLFEYFSETQRNKGNFPGRFSGRQFSNSRSEMNVSTLELGDSALYLCASSLEGSDEAFFGQGTRLTVV.

The CDR3 reads CASSSSASGSRYEQYF. For the CDR3, the DNA is TGTGCCAGCAGCTCCTCCGCTAGCGGGAGTCGCTACGAGCAGTACTTC. The chain couples TRBV6-6 to TRBJ2-7; 10 bases are a match to TRBD2. The CDR3 totals 16 residues. Losses at the gene ends were 6 bases for V and 3 bases for J; bases not matched to a gene: 11. Germline-derived CDR1 and CDR2 are MNHNY and SVGAGI (reference sequence).

The sample holds a few counts of this clone. In the same sample, other DNA sequences code for this CDR3. This sequence joins TRBV29-1 and TRBJ1-5; 7 bases line up with TRBD1. This CDR3 has 16 amino acids. After removal of 1 base from V and 2 bases from J, the junction contained 8 bases not matched to a gene. Germline loops: CDR1 SQVTM, CDR2 ANQGSEA. CDR3 bases: TGCAGCGTTGAAGCCCGCTCCGGACAGGGCAATCAGCCCCAGCATTTT. As protein: CSVEARSGQGNQPQHF.

V is TRBV7-3 and J is TRBJ2-5; D remains ambiguous. V was clipped by 2 bases and J by 3 bases, with 13 bases between them. The CDR3 is made up of 15 amino acids. Germline values: CDR1 SGHTA, CDR2 FQGTGA. The CDR3 loop is CASSLRADPKETQYF. The CDR3 DNA sequence: TGTGCCAGCAGCTTACGGGCAGACCCCAAAGAGACCCAGTACTTC.

The chain uses TRBV2 and TRBJ2-4; D is possibly TRBD2 (6 bases). The V gene's germline CDR1 is SNHLY and CDR2 FYNNEI. Trimming removed 6 bases from V and 6 bases from J, with 24 bases in between. The CDR3 sequence is 17 residues long. This chain's CDR3 is CASSPDGGDLGLNIQYF. The CDR3 bases are TGTGCCAGCAGCCCCGACGGCGGGGATTTGGGGTTAAACATTCAGTACTTC.

In the case of this clone: This CDR3 is also generated by other DNA sequences in the sample. The chain carries TRBV28 and TRBJ1-1; 7 bases line up with TRBD1. The V segment lost 5 bases and the J segment 5 bases; nucleotides outside the gene matches: 5. CDR1 and CDR2 from the germline V gene are MDHEN and SYDVKM. This CDR3 region has 13 residues. In DNA, the CDR3 is TGTGCCAGCAGTGGATTCAGGGGGACTGAAGCTTTCTTT. Translating gives CASSGFRGTEAFF. Variable domain in full (rest from reference TRBV28 and TRBJ1-1): DVKVTQSSRYLVKRTGEKVFLECVQDMDHENMFWYRQDPGLGLRLIYFSYDVKMKEKGDIPEGYSVSREKKERFSLILESASTNQTSMYLCASSGFRGTEAFFGQGTRLTVV.